The 14 T cell receptor beta chains given below trace back to one sample, sequenced in a study of blood T cell repertoires in COVID-19. The table came from immunoSEQ multiplex PCR; TCRdb's copy has only in-frame clones and leaves some out. The data show more than 250,000 clones, approximately 89% seen once. The source material was peripheral blood. The receptor set was obtained from a woman in her twenties or thirties with COVID-19, enrolled during active disease.

V usage is TRBV7-9 and J usage is TRBJ1-2; D is possibly TRBD1 (5 bases). Germline values: CDR1 SEHNR, CDR2 FQNEAQ (reference sequence). V lost 3 bases, J lost 8 bases, and 13 bases lay in between. The CDR3 runs 13 residues. The CDR3 region is CASSLTDPWGYTF. The DNA of the CDR3 is TGTGCCAGCAGCTTGACAGACCCTTGGGGCTACACCTTC.

About this clone itself: An end of the junction does not agree with germline; a read error may underlie this. This chain joins TRBV5-4 and TRBJ2-1; possible D gene TRBD2, 7 bases. Germline lookup yields CDR1 SGHNT and CDR2 YYREEE (reference sequence). This CDR3 is 15 amino acids long. The CDR3 nucleotides are TGTGCCAGCGGCTTGGGGGGGCATTCCTACAATGAGCAGTTCTTC. Translating gives CASGLGGHSYNEQFF. The whole variable domain, remainder taken from reference TRBV5-4 and TRBJ2-1, is ETGVTQSPTHLIKTRGQQVTLRCSSQSGHNTVSWYQQALGQGPQFIFQYYREEENGRGNFPPRFSGLQFPNYSSELNVNALELDDSALYLCASGLGGHSYNEQFFGPGTRLTVL.

This chain links TRBV6-6 with TRBJ1-2, with D possibly being TRBD1 (6 bases). This CDR3 has 13 residues. Trimming cost V 3 bases and J 2 bases, with 7 bases left between them. CDR1 and CDR2 from the germline V gene are MNHNY and SVGAGI (reference sequence). DNA of the CDR3: TGTGCCAGCAGTTATGGACAGAACTATGGCTACACCTTC. Amino acid sequence: CASSYGQNYGYTF.

The J gene is TRBJ2-7, the V gene TRBV7-8, with D possibly TRBD2 on 5 matching bases. V lost 1 base to trimming and J lost 7 bases, with 11 bases between them. The CDR3 spans 13 residues. Germline V lookup: CDR1 SGHVS, CDR2 FQNEAQ. In nucleotides, the CDR3 is TGTGCCAGCAGCTTAGTGGTGGGAGATGAGCAGTACGTC. Translated, it gives CASSLVVGDEQYV.

The CDR3 DNA reads TGTGCCAGCAGCTTATTGGGGAGTCTCGGAAACACCATATATTTT. Its translation is CASSLLGSLGNTIYF. This chain uses TRBV7-9 with TRBJ1-3; D not resolved. This CDR3 comprises 15 residues. The germline V gene encodes CDR1 SEHNR and CDR2 FQNEAQ (reference sequence). V shed 2 bases and J shed 4 bases, with 12 bases lying between them.

The chain uses TRBV29-1 and TRBJ1-2; perhaps TRBD1 as D (5 bases). Trimming cost V 3 bases and J 4 bases, with 9 bases left between them. The CDR3 sequence is 12 residues long. Germline V gene lookup returns CDR1 SQVTM and CDR2 ANQGSEA. In DNA, the CDR3 is TGCAGCGTTGATGGGGGGATCTATGGCTACACCTTC. This gives the protein CSVDGGIYGYTF.

This clone was observed a single time. The chain couples TRBV7-9 to TRBJ1-2; 11 positions agree with TRBD1. CDR1 SEHNR and CDR2 FQNEAQ come from the germline V gene (reference sequence). The V gene end was trimmed by 5 bases and the J gene end by 5 bases; junction bases not matched to a gene: 1. This CDR3 has 13 residues. The CDR3 protein is CASSGQGAYGYTF. As DNA, the CDR3 is TGTGCCAGCAGCGGACAGGGGGCTTATGGCTACACCTTC.

This clone occurred a few times. The J gene is TRBJ2-7, the V gene TRBV2; 8 bases fit TRBD1. Germline V gives CDR1 SNHLY, CDR2 FYNNEI. The CDR3 is 14 amino acids. V shed 3 bases, J shed 4 bases, and the junction held 5 bases outside the gene matches. The CDR3 region is CASSEGQGAYEQYF. The DNA of the CDR3 is TGTGCCAGCAGTGAGGGGCAGGGGGCTTACGAGCAGTACTTC.

This clone has more than one count but fewer than ten. V is TRBV4-1 and J is TRBJ1-5; no firm D call. V was pared by 0 bases and J by 10 bases, with 10 bases between. The CDR3 runs 13 residues. Germline V lookup: CDR1 MGHRA, CDR2 YSYEKL. The CDR3 protein is CASSQEAVRPQHF. CDR3 nucleotide sequence: TGCGCCAGCAGCCAAGAAGCCGTACGCCCCCAGCATTTT.

The chain uses TRBV19 and TRBJ1-1; no definite D call. The CDR3 has 14 amino acids. Germline CDR1 LNHDA, CDR2 SQIVND (reference sequence). The V end lost 1 base, the J end lost 4 bases, and 10 bases lay between the germline ends. DNA of the CDR3: TGTGCCAGTAGTATAGGAACAGCCCGCACTGAAGCTTTCTTT. This gives the protein CASSIGTARTEAFF.

The V gene is TRBV19, the J gene TRBJ1-2; D call uncertain. Per the germline V gene, CDR1 is LNHDA and CDR2 is SQIVND (reference sequence). Trimming shortened V by 0 bases and J by 6 bases, and 17 bases separated the two germline ends. This CDR3 region has 16 residues. The CDR3 bases are TGTGCCAGTAGTATAGACGGACTATTCTTCTTAAATGGCTACACCTTC. It specifies CASSIDGLFFLNGYTF.

The J gene is TRBJ1-6, the V gene TRBV28; the D gene is possibly TRBD1 (5 bases). V lost 4 bases and J 9 bases, leaving 7 bases between the germline ends. Germline CDR1 reads MDHEN; CDR2 reads SYDVKM. The CDR3 sequence is 12 residues long. The CDR3 DNA reads as TGTGCCAGCAGTTCCGGGGGTTCACCCCTCCACTTT. Protein: CASSSGGSPLHF.

This chain connects TRBV9 to TRBJ1-2; D remains unclear. The V end lost 0 bases, the J end lost 8 bases, and 14 bases lay between the germline ends. Germline V lookup: CDR1 SGDLS, CDR2 YYNGEE. This CDR3 spans 14 amino acids. CDR3 amino acids: CASSVGPEVPGYTF. The CDR3 region has the DNA TGTGCCAGCAGCGTAGGACCTGAGGTTCCGGGCTACACCTTC.

The chain combines TRBV3-1 (or the pseudogene TRBV3-2) with TRBJ1-4, with D tentatively TRBD1 (5 bases). Germline V gene data show CDR1 as LGHDT and CDR2 as YNNKEL (reference sequence). The V and J ends lost 0 bases and 8 bases respectively, with 13 bases between them. This CDR3 contains 15 residues. The CDR3 is CASSQDGAGSEKLFF. The CDR3 DNA is TGTGCCAGCAGCCAAGATGGGGCGGGGAGCGAAAAACTGTTTTTT.